The rows below give T cell receptor beta chains drawn from one sample of a study of T-cell reconstitution after alpha-beta-depleted transplantation in children. One entry per CDR3 protein results from TCRdb running MiXCR on the PCR reads. This table has over 450,000 distinct CDR3 sequences, about 11% appearing once. The specimen comprised PBMCs, sampled before TCRalphabeta/CD19-depleted stem cell transplant. The receptors here all came from a child aged 2-15 years with inherited bone marrow failure, due to receive a stem cell transplant. Each CDR3 is given with its conserved first and last residue. Each record gives: D gene, V gene, J gene, clone size, CDR3 protein, CDR3 DNA. A D gene is named only where the DNA matches it firmly. Clone size is given for some rows only: seen once, a few or many times, or a class if the clone is expanded.

D: TRBD1; V: TRBV4-3; J: TRBJ1-5; size: few; CDR3: CASSRLTGGGAFSNQPQHF; DNA: TGCGCCAGCAGCCGACTAACAGGGGGAGGGGCCTTCAGCAATCAGCCCCAGCATTTT
D: TRBD2; V: TRBV20-1; J: TRBJ2-2; size: few; CDR3: CSARGTSGYTGELFF; DNA: TGCAGTGCTAGGGGGACTAGCGGTTACACCGGGGAGCTGTTTTTT
D: NA; V: TRBV7-2; J: TRBJ2-7; size: many; CDR3: CASSFLESYEQYF; DNA: TGTGCCAGCAGCTTCCTAGAGTCCTACGAGCAGTACTTC
D: TRBD2; V: TRBV9; J: TRBJ2-5; size: many; CDR3: CASSVGSSGAWETQYF; DNA: TGTGCCAGCAGCGTAGGTTCTAGCGGAGCATGGGAGACCCAGTACTTC
D: TRBD2; V: TRBV4-2; J: TRBJ2-3; size: NA; CDR3: CASSQEGLAGDPSTDTQYF; DNA: TGTGCCAGCAGCCAAGAGGGACTAGCGGGAGACCCTAGCACAGATACGCAGTATTTT
D: NA; V: TRBV29-1; J: TRBJ2-3; size: many; CDR3: CSVLQYIDTQYF; DNA: TGCAGCGTTCTCCAGTACATTGATACGCAGTATTTT
D: TRBD2; V: TRBV29-1; J: TRBJ2-1; size: many; CDR3: CSLEDPAGATYNEQFF; DNA: TGCAGCCTTGAAGATCCGGCGGGAGCAACCTACAATGAGCAGTTCTTC
D: TRBD1; V: TRBV4-3; J: TRBJ1-2; size: many; CDR3: CASSQEWTGSYGYTF; DNA: TGCGCCAGCAGCCAAGAGTGGACAGGAAGCTATGGCTACACCTTC
D: NA; V: TRBV27; J: TRBJ2-1; size: NA; CDR3: CASSTLGNEQFF; DNA: TGTGCCAGCAGTACCCTCGGGAATGAGCAGTTCTTC
D: NA; V: TRBV10-3; J: TRBJ2-5; size: many; CDR3: CAISRGGTETQYF; DNA: TGTGCCATCAGTCGCGGGGGCACGGAGACCCAGTACTTC
D: NA; V: TRBV7-6; J: TRBJ2-1; size: many; CDR3: CASSLARFNEQFF; DNA: TGTGCCAGCAGCCTAGCGAGATTCAATGAGCAGTTCTTC
D: NA; V: TRBV5-5; J: TRBJ1-2; size: few; CDR3: CASSSAGRIQIHYGYTF; DNA: TGTGCCAGCAGCTCGGCGGGAAGGATCCAAATACACTATGGCTACACCTTC
D: NA; V: TRBV20-1; J: TRBJ2-1; size: many; CDR3: CSASTGEQFF; DNA: TGCAGTGCTAGTACAGGGGAGCAGTTCTTC
D: NA; V: TRBV27; J: TRBJ1-1; size: many; CDR3: CASSSRVDTEAFF; DNA: TGTGCCAGCAGTAGTCGGGTGGACACTGAAGCTTTCTTT
D: TRBD2; V: TRBV5-1; J: TRBJ2-3; size: NA; CDR3: CASSLVGLAADTQYF; DNA: TGCGCCAGCAGCTTGGTCGGGCTAGCGGCAGATACGCAGTATTTT
D: NA; V: TRBV12-3/TRBV12-4; J: TRBJ2-5; size: many; CDR3: CASSLFRETQYF; DNA: TGTGCCAGCAGTTTATTTCGGGAGACCCAGTACTTC
D: NA; V: TRBV18; J: TRBJ2-5; size: many; CDR3: CASSPSRDMKETQYF; DNA: TGTGCCAGCTCTCCTAGTCGGGACATGAAAGAGACCCAGTACTTC
D: NA; V: TRBV15; J: TRBJ2-1; size: many; CDR3: CATSRGRTSYNEQFF; DNA: TGTGCCACCAGCAGGGGACGGACATCCTACAATGAGCAGTTCTTC
D: TRBD2; V: TRBV5-1; J: TRBJ2-3; size: many; CDR3: CASSYTSGYNQADTQYF; DNA: TGCGCCAGCAGCTACACTAGCGGGTATAACCAGGCAGATACGCAGTATTTT
D: NA; V: TRBV6-2/TRBV6-3; J: TRBJ2-1; size: NA; CDR3: CASSYPQGSSYYEQFF; DNA: TGTGCCAGCAGTTACCCCCAGGGGAGCTCCTACTATGAGCAGTTCTTC
D: TRBD1; V: TRBV19; J: TRBJ1-5; size: few; CDR3: CASMDTGGVPQHF; DNA: TGTGCCAGTATGGATACAGGGGGCGTGCCCCAGCATTTT
D: TRBD1; V: TRBV7-9; J: TRBJ1-2; size: many; CDR3: CASSLGTGVPGYTF; DNA: TGTGCCAGCAGCTTAGGGACAGGGGTTCCTGGCTACACCTTC
D: NA; V: TRBV5-1; J: TRBJ2-1; size: many; CDR3: CASSVQGTYNEQFF; DNA: TGCGCCAGCAGCGTACAGGGGACTTACAATGAGCAGTTCTTC
D: NA; V: TRBV27; J: TRBJ2-7; size: NA; CDR3: CASSFGMGTWEQYF; DNA: TGTGCCAGCAGTTTCGGAATGGGGACTTGGGAGCAGTACTTC
D: TRBD2; V: TRBV28; J: TRBJ2-1; size: few; CDR3: CASSLIRWREGDEQFF; DNA: TGTGCCAGCAGTTTAATCCGGTGGCGGGAGGGGGATGAGCAGTTCTTC
D: TRBD1; V: TRBV5-1; J: TRBJ1-1; size: many; CDR3: CASSLDGTGSNTEAFF; DNA: TGCGCCAGCAGCTTGGATGGGACAGGGTCGAACACTGAAGCTTTCTTT
D: NA; V: TRBV19; J: TRBJ1-1; size: few; CDR3: CASSMDGGLNTEAFF; DNA: TGTGCCAGTAGTATGGACGGGGGGTTGAACACTGAAGCTTTCTTT
D: NA; V: TRBV11-2; J: TRBJ1-6; size: few; CDR3: CASSLEADPNSPLHF; DNA: TGTGCCAGCAGCTTAGAGGCAGACCCTAATTCACCCCTCCACTTT
D: NA; V: TRBV3-1; J: TRBJ1-2; size: many; CDR3: CASSQDLGGALNYGYTF; DNA: TGTGCCAGCAGCCAAGATCTTGGGGGGGCCCTCAACTATGGCTACACCTTC
D: TRBD2; V: TRBV18; J: TRBJ2-7; size: many; CDR3: CASSLRTSGSSYEQYF; DNA: TGTGCCAGCTCACTACGGACTAGCGGGAGCTCCTACGAGCAGTACTTC
D: NA; V: TRBV30; J: TRBJ2-7; size: few; CDR3: CAWSAYAYEQYF; DNA: TGTGCCTGGAGTGCCTATGCCTACGAGCAGTACTTC
D: NA; V: TRBV4-3; J: TRBJ2-7; size: many; CDR3: CASSSYPVSYEQYF; DNA: TGCGCCAGCAGCTCTTACCCTGTCTCCTACGAGCAGTACTTC
D: NA; V: TRBV7-9; J: TRBJ1-1; size: many; CDR3: CASSFLGEAFF; DNA: TGTGCCAGCAGCTTTCTTGGTGAAGCTTTCTTT
D: NA; V: TRBV7-2; J: TRBJ2-3; size: many; CDR3: CASSLVAPRGTQYF; DNA: TGTGCCAGCAGCTTAGTTGCTCCCCGAGGGACACAGTATTTT
D: NA; V: TRBV20-1; J: TRBJ2-6; size: many; CDR3: CSAMGGSAGANVLTF; DNA: TGCAGTGCTATGGGGGGTTCGGCTGGGGCCAACGTCCTGACTTTC
D: NA; V: TRBV18; J: TRBJ2-1; size: many; CDR3: CASSPTLGEQFF; DNA: TGTGCCAGCTCACCTACGTTGGGTGAGCAGTTCTTC
D: NA; V: TRBV12-3/TRBV12-4; J: TRBJ1-2; size: many; CDR3: CASSFMGLSYGYTF; DNA: TGTGCCAGCAGTTTTATGGGATTGAGCTATGGCTACACCTTC
D: TRBD2; V: TRBV7-2; J: TRBJ2-1; size: NA; CDR3: CASSLLAGGTNEQFF; DNA: TGTGCCAGCAGCTTACTAGCGGGAGGGACCAATGAGCAGTTCTTC
D: TRBD2; V: TRBV6-1; J: TRBJ2-2; size: many; CDR3: CASRLGTSGNTGELFF; DNA: TGTGCCAGCAGGTTGGGGACTAGCGGGAACACCGGGGAGCTGTTTTTT
D: NA; V: TRBV7-9; J: TRBJ2-5; size: many; CDR3: CATTMTQETQYF; DNA: TGTGCCACCACAATGACCCAAGAGACCCAGTACTTC
D: NA; V: TRBV12-3/TRBV12-4; J: TRBJ2-6; size: few; CDR3: CASSPLDGRRIPGANVLTF; DNA: TGTGCCAGCAGTCCACTGGACGGACGGCGGATCCCTGGGGCCAACGTCCTGACTTTC
D: NA; V: TRBV2; J: TRBJ2-1; size: NA; CDR3: CAFSPHQGGLGSSDNEQFF; DNA: TGTGCCTTCAGTCCCCATCAGGGTGGGCTAGGATCCAGCGACAATGAGCAGTTCTTC
D: TRBD1; V: TRBV5-1; J: TRBJ1-2; size: NA; CDR3: CASSSLQGEAVYGYTF; DNA: TGCGCCAGCAGCTCCTTACAGGGGGAGGCAGTCTATGGCTACACCTTC
D: TRBD2; V: TRBV12-3/TRBV12-4; J: TRBJ2-1; size: many; CDR3: CASSSAGGGYNEQFF; DNA: TGTGCCAGCAGTTCCGCGGGAGGAGGGTACAATGAGCAGTTCTTC
D: NA; V: TRBV29-1; J: TRBJ2-7; size: NA; CDR3: CSADLGEGSYEQYF; DNA: TGCAGCGCCGATTTGGGAGAGGGATCCTACGAGCAGTACTTC
D: NA; V: TRBV9; J: TRBJ1-2; size: many; CDR3: CASPLVGNYGYTF; DNA: TGTGCCAGCCCTTTGGTCGGTAACTATGGCTACACCTTC
D: NA; V: TRBV9; J: TRBJ2-1; size: many; CDR3: CASSVAGSSLHEQFF; DNA: TGTGCCAGCAGCGTAGCAGGGTCTAGTTTACATGAGCAGTTCTTC
D: NA; V: TRBV28; J: TRBJ2-2; size: many; CDR3: CASSLYGQGRTGELFF; DNA: TGTGCCAGCAGTTTATATGGGCAGGGGAGAACCGGGGAGCTGTTTTTT
D: NA; V: TRBV11-2; J: TRBJ1-6; size: many; CDR3: CASSPGPNSPLHF; DNA: TGTGCCAGCAGCCCCGGTCCGAATTCACCCCTCCACTTT
D: TRBD2; V: TRBV7-9; J: TRBJ2-3; size: many; CDR3: CASSLYPEREEDTQYF; DNA: TGTGCCAGCAGCTTATACCCCGAGCGGGAGGAGGATACGCAGTATTTT
D: NA; V: TRBV7-6; J: TRBJ2-1; size: NA; CDR3: CASSLVSRAEQFF; DNA: TGTGCCAGCAGCTTAGTATCGCGGGCAGAGCAGTTCTTC
D: NA; V: TRBV5-1; J: TRBJ2-3; size: few; CDR3: CASSLEISGDTDTQYF; DNA: TGCGCCAGCAGCTTGGAAATCTCTGGGGACACAGATACGCAGTATTTT
D: TRBD1; V: TRBV7-2; J: TRBJ1-2; size: few; CDR3: CASSLPPGGRYTF; DNA: TGTGCCAGCAGCTTACCTCCAGGGGGTCGCTACACCTTC
D: TRBD2; V: TRBV15; J: TRBJ2-1; size: many; CDR3: CATSSGGRDWRNEQFF; DNA: TGTGCCACCAGTTCGGGCGGGAGGGACTGGAGGAATGAGCAGTTCTTC
D: NA; V: TRBV13; J: TRBJ1-1; size: NA; CDR3: CASSKTENTEAFF; DNA: TGTGCCAGCAGCAAGACAGAGAACACTGAAGCTTTCTTT
D: TRBD1; V: TRBV23-1; J: TRBJ2-3; size: NA; CDR3: CASSQRTRDRVTDTQYF; DNA: TGCGCCAGCAGTCAAAGAACCCGGGACAGGGTTACAGATACGCAGTATTTT
D: TRBD2; V: TRBV9; J: TRBJ2-1; size: many; CDR3: CASSGLADNEQFF; DNA: TGTGCCAGCAGCGGGCTAGCGGACAATGAGCAGTTCTTC